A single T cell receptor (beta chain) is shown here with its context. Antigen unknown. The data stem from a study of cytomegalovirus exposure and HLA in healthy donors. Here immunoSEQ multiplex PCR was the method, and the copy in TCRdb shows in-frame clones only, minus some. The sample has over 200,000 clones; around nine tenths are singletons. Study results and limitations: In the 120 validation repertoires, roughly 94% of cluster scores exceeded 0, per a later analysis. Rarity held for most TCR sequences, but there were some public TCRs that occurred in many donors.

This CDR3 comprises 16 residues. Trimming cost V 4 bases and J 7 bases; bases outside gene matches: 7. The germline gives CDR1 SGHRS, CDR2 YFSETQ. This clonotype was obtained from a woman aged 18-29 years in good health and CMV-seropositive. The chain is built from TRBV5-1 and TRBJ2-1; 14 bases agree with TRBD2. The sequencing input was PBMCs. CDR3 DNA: TGCGCCAGCAGCCCGGAGGGGACTAGCGGGAGTAATGAGCAGTTCTTC. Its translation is CASSPEGTSGSNEQFF.